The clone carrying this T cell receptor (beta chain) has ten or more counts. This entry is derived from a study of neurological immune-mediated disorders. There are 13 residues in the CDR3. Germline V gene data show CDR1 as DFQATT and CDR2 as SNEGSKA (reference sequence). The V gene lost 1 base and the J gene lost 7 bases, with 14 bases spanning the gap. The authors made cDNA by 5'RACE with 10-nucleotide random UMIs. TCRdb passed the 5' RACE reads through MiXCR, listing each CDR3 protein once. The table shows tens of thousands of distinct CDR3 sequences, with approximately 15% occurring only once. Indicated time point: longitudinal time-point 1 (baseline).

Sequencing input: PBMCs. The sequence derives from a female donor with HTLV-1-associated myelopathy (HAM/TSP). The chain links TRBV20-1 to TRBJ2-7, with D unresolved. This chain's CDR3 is CSARVSPPSEQYF. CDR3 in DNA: TGCAGTGCTAGAGTATCCCCTCCGAGTGAGCAGTACTTC.